These 10 T cell receptor beta chains originate from one sample sequenced in a study of beta chain features in type 1 diabetes. Their target antigens are unknown. TCRB transcripts that were expressed got sequenced, as all of the isolated RNA had been reverse transcribed. Sequenced by immunoSEQ multiplex PCR; TCRdb stores in-frame clones only, minus some. The table shows some 190,000 clones, with almost 8% occurring only once. Study-level results: In every one of the four CD4+ subsets, TCRB CDR3s were moderately but significantly shorter in Type 1 diabetes patients.

The sequencing input was central memory CD4+ T cells from blood. These receptors originate from a man between 18 and 29 years old with type 1 diabetes.

The chain links TRBV18 to TRBJ2-5; 7 bases fit TRBD2. Germline trimming cut 3 bases from V and 1 base from J; bases unmatched to any gene: 8. Germline V gene sequence: CDR1 KGHSH, CDR2 LQKENI. The CDR3 is made up of 16 amino acids. Written as DNA, the CDR3 is TGTGCCAGCTCACCGTCCGGGACTACCCCCCAAGAGACCCAGTACTTC. Translating gives CASSPSGTTPQETQYF.

The chain uses TRBV28 and TRBJ2-5, with 9 bases lining up with TRBD1. This CDR3 has 16 amino acids. V shed 3 bases and J 0 bases; nucleotides not matched to a gene: 5. The germline V gene has CDR1 MDHEN and CDR2 SYDVKM. The CDR3 DNA reads as TGTGCCAGCAGTTTTGGGACAGGGAATGACCAAGAGACCCAGTACTTC. This gives the protein CASSFGTGNDQETQYF. Complete variable domain (other parts from reference TRBV28 and TRBJ2-5): DVKVTQSSRYLVKRTGEKVFLECVQDMDHENMFWYRQDPGLGLRLIYFSYDVKMKEKGDIPEGYSVSREKKERFSLILESASTNQTSMYLCASSFGTGNDQETQYFGPGTRLLVL.

CDR3 coding DNA: TGTGCCAGCAGCACGAGATCCCTACTACTAGCGGGAGAGGTGTACTTC. Protein: CASSTRSLLLAGEVYF. The gene calls are TRBV9 and TRBJ2-5, with TRBD2 matching 11 bases. The V and J ends lost 4 bases and 13 bases, in that order; junction bases with no gene match: 18. CDR1 and CDR2 (germline): SGDLS, YYNGEE. The CDR3 spans 16 residues.

This clone was recorded at least ten times. The chain carries TRBV27 and TRBJ1-1, with D hard to call. V was cut by 6 bases and J by 1 base, with 12 bases left in between. Germline-derived CDR1 and CDR2 are MNHEY and SMNVEV (reference sequence). The CDR3 has 14 amino acids. The CDR3 spells CASREADKNTEAFF. In DNA form, the CDR3 reads TGTGCCAGCAGGGAAGCCGACAAGAACACTGAAGCTTTCTTT.

V gene TRBV5-1 combines with J gene TRBJ2-6, with D perhaps TRBD2 (6 bases). CDR3 length: 16 residues. Germline V gene lookup returns CDR1 SGHRS and CDR2 YFSETQ. The germline V and J ends were trimmed by 3 bases and 4 bases, with 14 bases remaining between them. The CDR3 region is CASSSQEAGGANVLTF. In DNA form, the CDR3 reads TGCGCCAGCAGCTCTCAGGAGGCGGGAGGGGCCAACGTCCTGACTTTC. Together with reference TRBV5-1 and TRBJ2-6, the CDR3 gives the full variable domain: KAGVTQTPRYLIKTRGQQVTLSCSPISGHRSVSWYQQTPGQGLQFLFEYFSETQRNKGNFPGRFSGRQFSNSRSEMNVSTLELGDSALYLCASSSQEAGGANVLTFGAGSRLTVL.

The chain employs TRBV7-2 and TRBJ2-6; 7 nucleotides agree with TRBD2. Germline CDR1 and CDR2: SGHTA and FQGNSA. The CDR3 has 17 residues. V lost 3 bases and J lost 0; bases outside the gene matches: 5. CDR3 loop: CASSFLRGDSGANVLTF. The CDR3 nucleotides are TGTGCCAGCAGCTTCCTCCGGGGGGACTCTGGGGCCAACGTCCTGACTTTC.

The chain combines TRBV14 with TRBJ2-1; 14 bases line up with TRBD2. This CDR3 has 17 residues. J gave up 7 bases and V 3 bases, and 8 bases lay outside the gene matches. Germline V gives CDR1 SGHDN, CDR2 FVKESK. CDR3 nucleotide sequence: TGTGCCAGCAGCCATTACCGACTAGCGGGAGGGTGGAATGAGCAGTTCTTC. This codes for CASSHYRLAGGWNEQFF.

The rearrangement joins TRBV28 to TRBJ1-6, with D tentatively TRBD1 (6 bases). Germline CDR1 MDHEN, CDR2 SYDVKM. V was trimmed by 7 bases and J by 9 bases, leaving 10 bases between them. The CDR3 is 12 amino acids. The DNA of the CDR3 is TGTGCCAGCAATTCCAGGGGTTCACCCCTCCACTTT. Amino acid sequence: CASNSRGSPLHF. The full variable domain, in which reference TRBV28 and TRBJ1-6 provide the parts outside the CDR3, is DVKVTQSSRYLVKRTGEKVFLECVQDMDHENMFWYRQDPGLGLRLIYFSYDVKMKEKGDIPEGYSVSREKKERFSLILESASTNQTSMYLCASNSRGSPLHFGNGTRLTVT.

This chain connects TRBV7-8 to TRBJ2-7; 7 bases match TRBD1. V lost 1 base, J lost 8 bases, and 2 bases stayed unmatched. Germline values: CDR1 SGHVS, CDR2 FQNEAQ. The CDR3 totals 12 residues. The CDR3 loop is CASSLDRGKQYF. CDR3 in DNA: TGTGCCAGCAGCTTAGACAGGGGCAAGCAGTACTTC.

The J gene is TRBJ2-3, the V gene TRBV28, with 7 nucleotides matching TRBD1. V gave up 2 bases and J gave up 1 base; unmatched junction bases: 3. CDR3 length: 15 residues. Per the germline V gene, CDR1 is MDHEN and CDR2 is SYDVKM. The chain's CDR3 is CASSLVTGGTDTQYF. Written as DNA, the CDR3 is TGTGCCAGCAGTTTAGTCACAGGGGGCACAGATACGCAGTATTTT.